This TCR beta chain was obtained from a study of T cell repertoires in cytomegalovirus infection. This clonotype was counted a few times. The antigen remains undetermined. TCRdb re-derived calls from the reads in MiXCR, one entry per CDR3 protein. Found here are approximately 590,000 distinct CDR3 sequences, 40% of them singletons; the top ten hold about 46%. The CDR3 is made up of 14 amino acids. Germline CDR1 SGHTA, CDR2 FQGNSA. Unmatched junction bases numbered 7, after V lost 5 bases and J lost 6 bases. The source of this sequence is a human donor in good health (CMV status not recorded). Some clones in this sample may be carry-over from other donors' samples. V is TRBV7-2 and J is TRBJ2-3; 8 nucleotides align to TRBD1. The specimen was cultured PBMCs, collected from culture after CMV antigen stimulation. Here the CDR3 reads CASSGDRPPDTQYF. CDR3 bases: TGTGCCAGCAGCGGGGACAGGCCGCCGGATACGCAGTATTTT.